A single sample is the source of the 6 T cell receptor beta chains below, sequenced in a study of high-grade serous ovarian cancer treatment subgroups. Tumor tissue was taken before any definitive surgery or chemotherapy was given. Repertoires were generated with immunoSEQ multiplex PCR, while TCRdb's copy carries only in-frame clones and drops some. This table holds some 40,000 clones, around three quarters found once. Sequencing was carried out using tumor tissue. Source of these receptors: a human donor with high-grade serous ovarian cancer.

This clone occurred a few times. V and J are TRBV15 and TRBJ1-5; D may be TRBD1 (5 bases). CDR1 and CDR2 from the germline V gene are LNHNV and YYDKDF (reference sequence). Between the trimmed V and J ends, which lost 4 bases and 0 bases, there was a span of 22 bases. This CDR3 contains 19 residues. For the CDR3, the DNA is TGTGCCACCAGCACTCCCCTGGGGCAGGTCCTCCATAGCAATCAGCCCCAGCATTTT. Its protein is CATSTPLGQVLHSNQPQHF.

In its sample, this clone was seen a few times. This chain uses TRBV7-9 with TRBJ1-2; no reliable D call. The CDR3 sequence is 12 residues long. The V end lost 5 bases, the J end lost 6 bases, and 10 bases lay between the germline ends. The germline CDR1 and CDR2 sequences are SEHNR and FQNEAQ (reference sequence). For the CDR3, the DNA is TGTGCCAGCAGCCCTACCTTGGATGGCTACACCTTC. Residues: CASSPTLDGYTF.

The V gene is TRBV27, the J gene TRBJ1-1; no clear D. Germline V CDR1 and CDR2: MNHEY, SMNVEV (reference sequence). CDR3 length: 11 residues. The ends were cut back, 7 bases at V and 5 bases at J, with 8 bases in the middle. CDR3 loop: CASIGGTEAFF. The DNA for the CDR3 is TGTGCCAGCATAGGAGGAACTGAAGCTTTCTTT.

This chain's CDR3 is CASSQDHLRDRPRANYGYTF. The DNA for the CDR3 is TGCGCCAGCAGCCAAGATCATTTGAGGGACAGGCCTAGAGCTAACTATGGCTACACCTTC. The chain joins TRBV4-3 to TRBJ1-2; 8 bases fit TRBD1. The CDR3 length is 20 residues. The germline gives CDR1 LGHNA, CDR2 YSLEER. The junction had 15 bases not matched to a gene; V was cut back by 0 bases and J by 0 bases.

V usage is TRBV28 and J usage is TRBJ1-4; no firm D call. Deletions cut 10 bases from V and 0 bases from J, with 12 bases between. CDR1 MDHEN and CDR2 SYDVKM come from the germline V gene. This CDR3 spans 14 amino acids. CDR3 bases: TGTGCCACCACGGACGATACAACTAATGAAAAACTGTTTTTT. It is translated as CATTDDTTNEKLFF.

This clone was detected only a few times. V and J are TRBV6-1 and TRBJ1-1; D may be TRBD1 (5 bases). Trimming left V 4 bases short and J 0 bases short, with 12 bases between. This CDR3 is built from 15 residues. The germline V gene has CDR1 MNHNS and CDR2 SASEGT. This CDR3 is CASSGSTVMNTEAFF. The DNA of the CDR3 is TGTGCCAGCAGTGGATCGACAGTAATGAACACTGAAGCTTTCTTT.